These T cell receptor beta chains were read from a single sample in a study of blood T cell repertoires in COVID-19. The method was immunoSEQ multiplex PCR; TCRdb's version includes in-frame clones alone and lacks a portion of them. The sample lists over 100,000 clones, roughly 90% occurring once. Source material: peripheral blood. The source is a man aged 55 to 70 with COVID-19, enrolled during active disease. Each CDR3 is given with its conserved first and last residue. A D gene is named only where the DNA matches it firmly. Clone size appears in some rows only: once, few, many, or a class for an expanded clone.

clone size	V gene	J gene	D gene	CDR3 DNA	CDR3 protein
-	TRBV14	TRBJ1-1	-	TGTGCCAGCAGCATCCGGGACCTTGGAGGGACTGAAGCTTTCTTT	CASSIRDLGGTEAFF
-	TRBV19	TRBJ2-4	-	TGTGCCAGTAGCACCTTGACCGGGGGAAAAAACATTCAGTACTTC	CASSTLTGGKNIQYF
-	TRBV27	TRBJ1-2	-	TGTGCCAGCAGTTCCCGAGTAGCTAACTATGGCTACACCTTC	CASSSRVANYGYTF
-	TRBV19	TRBJ1-2	TRBD1	TGTGCCAGTTCCAGGAAGGGACAGGGGACCTATGGCTACACCTTC	CASSRKGQGTYGYTF
-	TRBV9	TRBJ2-1	-	TGTGCCAGCAGCGTAGGGCACCCGGGGAGCTACAATGAGCAGTTCTTC	CASSVGHPGSYNEQFF
-	TRBV4-2	TRBJ2-3	TRBD2	TGTGCCAGCAGCCAAGAAGGGAGGGGCGGGGGAGATACGCAGTATTTT	CASSQEGRGGGDTQYF
-	TRBV5-4	TRBJ1-1	-	TGTGCCAGCAGCCCCCTCTCCGGGAGGGACACTGAAGCTTTCTTT	CASSPLSGRDTEAFF
-	TRBV7-9	TRBJ1-6	-	TGTGCCAGCAGCTTAGTAGGGGATACCTATGATTCACCCCTCCACTTT	CASSLVGDTYDSPLHF
-	TRBV2	TRBJ1-1	TRBD1	TGTGCCACACGACAGGGGACGACTGAAGCTTTCTTT	CATRQGTTEAFF
-	TRBV7-2	TRBJ1-5	-	TGTGCCAGCAGCTTAATCAAGGGGCTAGGGCAGCCCCAGCATTTT	CASSLIKGLGQPQHF
-	TRBV7-9	TRBJ1-5	-	TGTGCCAGCAGCTTAGGGGGCCATAGCAATCAGCCCCAGCATTTT	CASSLGGHSNQPQHF
-	TRBV4-2	TRBJ1-2	TRBD1	TGTGCCAGCAGCCAAGCTACAGGGGGCCATGGCTACACCTTC	CASSQATGGHGYTF
-	TRBV4-2	TRBJ2-3	TRBD2	TGTGCCAGCAGCCTCGAGACTAGCGGGGGTTTTGCAGATACGCAGTATTTT	CASSLETSGGFADTQYF
-	TRBV6-2/TRBV6-3	TRBJ1-3	-	TGTGCCAGCAGTGACACCGTCTCTGGAAACACCATATATTTT	CASSDTVSGNTIYF
-	TRBV12-3/TRBV12-4	TRBJ1-2	TRBD1	TGTGCCAGCAGTTTAGACAGGGGGGGCTACACCTTC	CASSLDRGGYTF
-	TRBV18	TRBJ1-2	TRBD1	TGTGCCAGCTCAACAGGGGGTTCTGTAGGCTACACCTTC	CASSTGGSVGYTF
once	TRBV19	TRBJ2-5	-	TGTGCCAGTAGATATGGGGCGGAAGAGACCCAGTACTTC	CASRYGAEETQYF
-	TRBV7-2	TRBJ1-5	TRBD1	TGTGCCAGCAGCGCACCAAACAGGGGACCAAATCAGCCCCAGCATTTT	CASSAPNRGPNQPQHF
-	TRBV5-5	TRBJ1-2	-	TGTGCCAGCAGCTTGAGGGGTGATGGCTACACCTTC	CASSLRGDGYTF
few	TRBV9	TRBJ1-2	-	TGTGCCAGCAGCGACGACAGAAACTATGGCTACACCTTC	CASSDDRNYGYTF
-	TRBV6-2/TRBV6-3	TRBJ1-3	TRBD1	TGTGCCAGCAGTTATCCCGGACAATGGACAGGAAAAGCTGGAAACACCATATATTTT	CASSYPGQWTGKAGNTIYF
-	TRBV27	TRBJ1-6	-	TGTGCCAGCAGTCGACTCCTAAATTCACCCCTCCACTTT	CASSRLLNSPLHF
once	TRBV7-6	TRBJ2-7	TRBD2	TGTGCCAGCAGCTTAGATGGGGGACTAAGCTCCTACGAGCAGTACTTC	CASSLDGGLSSYEQYF
-	TRBV29-1	TRBJ2-7	TRBD1	TGCAGCGTTGGGGGACAGGGGAGGTACGAGCAGTACTTC	CSVGGQGRYEQYF
-	TRBV3-1/TRBV3-2	TRBJ1-2	-	TGTGCCAGCAGCCAAGATGAGGGCAGCTATGGCTACACCTTC	CASSQDEGSYGYTF
-	TRBV18	TRBJ1-5	-	TGTGCCAGCTCACCGGAACAGGGTATCCAGCCCCAGCATTTT	CASSPEQGIQPQHF
-	TRBV6-2/TRBV6-3	TRBJ1-5	-	TGTGCCAGCAGTTACCCGAAGGGGTACAATCAGCCCCAGCATTTT	CASSYPKGYNQPQHF
-	TRBV12-3/TRBV12-4	TRBJ2-7	-	TGTGCCAGCAGACCGGGAACAACCGACGAGCAGTACTTC	CASRPGTTDEQYF
-	TRBV14	TRBJ2-7	-	TGTGCCAGCAGCCAAGCACTAAGTACGGGCGAGCAGTACTTC	CASSQALSTGEQYF